This T cell receptor beta chain was captured in a study of post-analysis software for immune sequencing data (dated by TCRdb to the mid-2010s). Describing the broader study: The recorded disease courses included relapsing-remitting, secondary progressive and progressive-relapsing multiple sclerosis, and some patients had no subtype annotation. A subset of samples was prepared in parallel using single-end sample barcoding, then pooled and co-amplified after Illumina adapter ligation. Patient repertoires were compared against over ten previously published healthy control repertoires from donors aged 6 to 25 years. Beyond this particular receptor, the publication reports: The multiple sclerosis patient group was slightly younger than the control group. Patients showed significantly higher frequencies than controls for 4 or 5 TRBV segments, among them TRBV5-6, TRBV5-1 and TRBV20-1. Significantly lower normalized Chao1 diversity was found in multiple sclerosis patients than in controls, suggesting substantial peripheral T-cell clonal expansion. Direct clustering with F measure showed strong co-clustering of samples prepared in the same batch, prompting a batch-effect correction.

Details on this clonotype: Its antigen specificity is not known. Qualities for individual bases were not recorded, and no much larger clone is one base off.

To demonstrate the VDJtools post-analysis software, the study profiled TCR beta repertoires from the peripheral blood of 10 to 15 young patients with multiple sclerosis. The patients with multiple sclerosis were children and adolescents between about 6 and 17 years of age. Library creation used PCR. Sequencing used an Illumina HiSeq 2500. Unique molecular identifiers were incorporated into TCR beta cDNA libraries to reduce PCR and sequencing biases. Per 1 to 10 million input T cells, some 500,000 cDNA molecules were obtained, such that each molecule approximated one T cell. The patient libraries were prepared and sequenced with the same protocol used for the earlier healthy control dataset. Samples belonging to the same batch were prepared together, multiplexed and sequenced on a shared HiSeq lane. As for the authors' bioinformatics: Raw barcoded reads were processed with MIGEC, and single-read molecular identifier groups were discarded before consensus assembly and CDR3 extraction. VDJtools was used for post-analysis of the clonotype tables, and diversity was normalized by down-sampling every dataset to the size of the smallest sample. To correct batch-related cross-sample contamination, repertoire overlap clustering matched CDR3 amino acid sequences but not nucleotide sequences. TCRdb reran the public reads through fastp at Q25 and MiXCR, keeping productive beta chains. CDR3 protein sequences are deduplicated, and each keeps its most common genes and DNA. For this entry, the V and J calls and clone size follow TCRdb and not the study's own pipeline. Present in this sample are fewer than 850,000 distinct CDR3 sequences, just under 30% of which were seen just once. Jointly, the top ten make up around 0.56% of the sample.

V is clipped by 7 bases and J by 0 bases, and the sequence between their germline boundaries is 18 bases long. Reading from cysteine to phenylalanine, the CDR3 counts 15 amino acids. The kept DNA is CDR3 alone, 45 bases in frame from the first base. From a lookup of the germline V gene, CDR1 and CDR2 are SQVTM and ANQGSEA. Sequenced material: blood. The receptor's source is a girl aged 5-17 years with multiple sclerosis. The rearrangement joined TRBV29-1 to TRBJ1-2, with the identity of the D gene unclear. The CDR3 here reads CSAPGPPASNYGYTF. DNA sequence: TGCAGCGCACCGGGCCCCCCGGCCTCTAACTATGGCTACACCTTC.